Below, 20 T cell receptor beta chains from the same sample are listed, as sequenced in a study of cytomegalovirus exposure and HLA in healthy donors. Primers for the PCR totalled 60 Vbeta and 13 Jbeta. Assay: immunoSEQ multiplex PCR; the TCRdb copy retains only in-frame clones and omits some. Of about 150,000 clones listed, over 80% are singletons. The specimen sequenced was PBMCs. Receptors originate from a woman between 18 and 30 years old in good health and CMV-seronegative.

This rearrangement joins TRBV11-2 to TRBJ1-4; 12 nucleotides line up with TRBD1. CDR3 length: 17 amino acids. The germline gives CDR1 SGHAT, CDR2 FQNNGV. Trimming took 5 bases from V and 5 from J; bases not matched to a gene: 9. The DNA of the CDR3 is TGTGCCAGCAGCCCCCGGGACAGGGGGCGTAAAAATGAAAAACTGTTTTTT. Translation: CASSPRDRGRKNEKLFF.

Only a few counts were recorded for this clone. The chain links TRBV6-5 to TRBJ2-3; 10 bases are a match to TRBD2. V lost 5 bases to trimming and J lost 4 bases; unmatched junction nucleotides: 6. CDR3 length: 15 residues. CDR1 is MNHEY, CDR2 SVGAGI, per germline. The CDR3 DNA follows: TGTGCCAGCAGTCAGCTAGCGGGGGATTCAGATACGCAGTATTTT. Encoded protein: CASSQLAGDSDTQYF.

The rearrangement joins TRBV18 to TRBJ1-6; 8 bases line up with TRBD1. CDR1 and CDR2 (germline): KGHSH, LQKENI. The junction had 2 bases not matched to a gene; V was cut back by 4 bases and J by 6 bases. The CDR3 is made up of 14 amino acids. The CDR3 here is CASSQDRANSPLHF. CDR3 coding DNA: TGTGCCAGCTCACAGGACAGGGCTAATTCACCCCTCCACTTT.

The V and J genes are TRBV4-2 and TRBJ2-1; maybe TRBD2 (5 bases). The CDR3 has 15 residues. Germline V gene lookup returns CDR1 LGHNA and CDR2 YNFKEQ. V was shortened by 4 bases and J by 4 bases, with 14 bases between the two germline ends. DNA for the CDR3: TGTGCCAGCAGCCCCCCTGATAGCGATTACAATGAGCAGTTCTTC. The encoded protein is CASSPPDSDYNEQFF.

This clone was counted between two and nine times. As DNA, the CDR3 is TGTGCCAGCAGCTTAGCGGACAGCACCCTCTATGGCTACACCTTC. It encodes CASSLADSTLYGYTF. The chain recombines TRBV7-8 with TRBJ1-2, with D possibly TRBD1 on 6 matching bases. This CDR3 region has 15 residues. Trimming took 0 bases from V and 4 from J, leaving 12 bases between them. Germline CDR1 and CDR2: SGHVS and FQNEAQ.

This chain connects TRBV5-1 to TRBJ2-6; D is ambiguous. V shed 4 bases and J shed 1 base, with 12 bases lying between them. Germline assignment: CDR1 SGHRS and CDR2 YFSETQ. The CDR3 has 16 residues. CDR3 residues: CASSVTPGSGANVLTF. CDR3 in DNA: TGCGCCAGCAGCGTTACCCCGGGTTCTGGGGCCAACGTCCTGACTTTC.

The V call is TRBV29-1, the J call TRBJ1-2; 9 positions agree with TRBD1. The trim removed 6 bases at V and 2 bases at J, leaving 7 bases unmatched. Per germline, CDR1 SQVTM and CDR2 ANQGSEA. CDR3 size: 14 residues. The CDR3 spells CSVDGQGKNYGYTF. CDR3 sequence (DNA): TGCAGCGTCGATGGACAGGGGAAAAACTATGGCTACACCTTC.

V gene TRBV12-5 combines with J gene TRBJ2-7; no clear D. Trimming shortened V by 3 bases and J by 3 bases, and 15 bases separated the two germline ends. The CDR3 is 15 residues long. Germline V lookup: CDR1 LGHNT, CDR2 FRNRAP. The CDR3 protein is CASGLIGEADYEQYF. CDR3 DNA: TGTGCTAGTGGTTTAATAGGCGAGGCCGACTACGAGCAGTACTTC.

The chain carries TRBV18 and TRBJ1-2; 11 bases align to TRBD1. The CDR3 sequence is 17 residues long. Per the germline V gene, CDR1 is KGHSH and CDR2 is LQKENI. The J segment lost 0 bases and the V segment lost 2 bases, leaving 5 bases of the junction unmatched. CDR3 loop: CASSPGQGAFSNYGYTF. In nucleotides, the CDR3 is TGTGCCAGCTCACCAGGACAGGGGGCCTTTTCTAACTATGGCTACACCTTC.

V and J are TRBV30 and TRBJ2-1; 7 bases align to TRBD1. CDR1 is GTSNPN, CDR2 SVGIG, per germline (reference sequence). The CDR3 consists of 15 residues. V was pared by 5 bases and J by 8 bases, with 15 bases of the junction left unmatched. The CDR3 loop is CAWDRDGFRADEQFF. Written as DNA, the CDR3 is TGTGCCTGGGACAGGGATGGTTTTAGGGCCGATGAGCAGTTCTTC.

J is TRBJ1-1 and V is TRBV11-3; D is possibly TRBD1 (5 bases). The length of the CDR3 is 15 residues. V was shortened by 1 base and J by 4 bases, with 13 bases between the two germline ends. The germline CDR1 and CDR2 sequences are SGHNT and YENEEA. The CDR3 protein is CASSLVTWGGTEAFF. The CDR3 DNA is TGTGCCAGCAGCTTAGTCACTTGGGGGGGCACTGAAGCTTTCTTT.

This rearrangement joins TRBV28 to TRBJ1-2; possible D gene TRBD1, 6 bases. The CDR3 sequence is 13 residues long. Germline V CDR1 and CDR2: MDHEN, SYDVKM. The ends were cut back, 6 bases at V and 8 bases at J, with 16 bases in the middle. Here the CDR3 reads CASRPTGSRGYTF. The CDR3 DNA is TGTGCCAGCAGGCCAACAGGGTCTAGAGGCTACACCTTC.

CDR3 in amino acids: CASSSGGPTGNEQFF. The CDR3, as DNA: TGCGCCAGCAGTAGCGGGGGCCCAACCGGCAATGAGCAGTTCTTC. This rearrangement joins TRBV23-1 to TRBJ2-1; the match to TRBD2 covers 8 bases. TRBV23-1 has ORF status, its function being uncertain. The CDR3 contains 15 residues. J gave up 6 bases and V 5 bases, and 9 bases lay outside the gene matches.

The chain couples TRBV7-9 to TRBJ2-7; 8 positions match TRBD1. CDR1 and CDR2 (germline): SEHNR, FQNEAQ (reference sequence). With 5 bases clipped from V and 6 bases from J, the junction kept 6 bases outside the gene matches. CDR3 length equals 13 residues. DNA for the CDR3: TGTGCCAGCAGCGATCGGGACAGGTCCGAGCAGTACTTC. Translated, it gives CASSDRDRSEQYF.

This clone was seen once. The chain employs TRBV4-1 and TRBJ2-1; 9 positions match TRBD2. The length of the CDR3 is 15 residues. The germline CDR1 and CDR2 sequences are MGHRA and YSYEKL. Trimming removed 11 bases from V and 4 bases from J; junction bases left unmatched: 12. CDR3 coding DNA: TGCGCCGCCTGCCTCTCGACTAGCGGTTACAATGAGCAGTTCTTC. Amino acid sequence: CAACLSTSGYNEQFF.

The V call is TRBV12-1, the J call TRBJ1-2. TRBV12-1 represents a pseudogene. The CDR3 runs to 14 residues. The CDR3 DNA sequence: TGTGCCAGCAGCTACCACCCCGGAGCCTATGGCTACACCTTC. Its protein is CASSYHPGAYGYTF.

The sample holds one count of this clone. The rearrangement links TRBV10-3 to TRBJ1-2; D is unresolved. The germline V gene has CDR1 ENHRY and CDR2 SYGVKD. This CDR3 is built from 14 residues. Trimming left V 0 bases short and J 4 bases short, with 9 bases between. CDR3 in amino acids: CAISESTGIYGYTF. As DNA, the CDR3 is TGTGCCATCAGTGAGTCGACGGGAATCTATGGCTACACCTTC.

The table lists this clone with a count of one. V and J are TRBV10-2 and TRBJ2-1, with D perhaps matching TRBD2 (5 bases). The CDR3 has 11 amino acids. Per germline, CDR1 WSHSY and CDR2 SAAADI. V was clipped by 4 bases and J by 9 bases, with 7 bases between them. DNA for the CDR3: TGCGCCAGCAGTGTCGGGATTGAGCAGTTCTTC. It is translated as CASSVGIEQFF.

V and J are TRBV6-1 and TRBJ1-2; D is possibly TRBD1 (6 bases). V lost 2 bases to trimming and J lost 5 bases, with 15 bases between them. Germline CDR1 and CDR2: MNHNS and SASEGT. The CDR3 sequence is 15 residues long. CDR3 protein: CASSESYLTGYGYTF. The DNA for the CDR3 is TGTGCCAGCAGTGAATCTTATTTGACAGGTTATGGCTACACCTTC.

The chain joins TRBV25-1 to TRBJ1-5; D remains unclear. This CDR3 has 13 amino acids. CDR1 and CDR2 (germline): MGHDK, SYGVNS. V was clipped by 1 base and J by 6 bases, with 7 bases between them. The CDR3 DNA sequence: TGTGCCAGCAGTGAATTTGAGGGTCAGCCCCAGCATTTT. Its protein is CASSEFEGQPQHF. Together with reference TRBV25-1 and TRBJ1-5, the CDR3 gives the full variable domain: EADIYQTPRYLVIGTGKKITLECSQTMGHDKMYWYQQDPGMELHLIHYSYGVNSTEKGDLSSESTVSRIRTEHFPLTLESARPSHTSQYLCASSEFEGQPQHFGDGTRLSIL.